This T cell receptor (beta chain) was retrieved from a study of vaccination and CD4 T cells after COVID-19. On the study more broadly: The post-COVID samples were taken a median roughly 98 days after diagnosis, anywhere from 35 to 161.

Concerning this clonotype itself: Antigen: not known.

Oncomine TCR Beta short-read sequencing was applied to DNA from cultured CD4+ T cells. TCRdb independently ran MiXCR on the PCR reads; one entry per CDR3 protein. The sample holds some 18,000 distinct CDR3 sequences, less than 85% seen once. Treatment denoted: approximately nine-day PBMC culture with coronavirus spike peptide pools or control peptides (ViraFEST assay). On day 3 and again on day 7, fresh IL-2 medium was used to replace half the medium. Looked up from germline, CDR1 is MDHEN and CDR2 is SYDVKM. The CDR3 is 14 residues long. Losses at the gene ends were 7 bases for V and 3 bases for J; bases not matched to a gene: 9.

The sequencing sample was made of CD4+ T cells from blood, cultured in vitro. The V and J genes are TRBV28 and TRBJ2-7, with TRBD1 matching 7 bases. The sequence was collected from a human donor who had recovered from COVID-19. Here the CDR3 DNA reads TGTGCCAGCATGGTAGGGGGCGCCGTCTACGAGCAGTACTTC. It codes for CASMVGGAVYEQYF.